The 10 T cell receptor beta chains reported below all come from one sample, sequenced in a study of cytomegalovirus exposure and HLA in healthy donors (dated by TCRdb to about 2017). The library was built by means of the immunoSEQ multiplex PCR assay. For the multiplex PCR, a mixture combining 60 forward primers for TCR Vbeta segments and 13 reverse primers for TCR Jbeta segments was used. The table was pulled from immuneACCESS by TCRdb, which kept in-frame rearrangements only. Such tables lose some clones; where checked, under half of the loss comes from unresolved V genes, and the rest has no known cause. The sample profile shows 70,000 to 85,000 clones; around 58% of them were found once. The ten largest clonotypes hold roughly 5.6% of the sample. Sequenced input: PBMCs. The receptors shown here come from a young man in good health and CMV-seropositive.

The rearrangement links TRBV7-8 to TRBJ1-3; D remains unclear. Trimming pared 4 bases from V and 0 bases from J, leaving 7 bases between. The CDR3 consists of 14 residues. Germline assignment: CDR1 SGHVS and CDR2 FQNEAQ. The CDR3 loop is CASSYGVSGNTIYF. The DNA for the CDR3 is TGTGCCAGCAGCTACGGGGTCTCTGGAAACACCATATATTTT.

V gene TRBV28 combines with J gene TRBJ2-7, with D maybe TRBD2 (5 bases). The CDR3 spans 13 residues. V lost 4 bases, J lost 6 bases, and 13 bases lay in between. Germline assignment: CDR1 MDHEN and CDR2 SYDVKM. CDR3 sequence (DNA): TGTGCCAGCAGTTGGACTTCAACGGGCGAGCAGTACTTC. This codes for CASSWTSTGEQYF.

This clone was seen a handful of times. This CDR3 reads CASSLGPEQYF. DNA of the CDR3: TGTGCCAGCAGCTTAGGTCCCGAGCAGTACTTC. V is TRBV7-9 and J is TRBJ2-5; D not resolved. The J call may be faulty, since TRBJ2-7 better matches the DNA end. This CDR3 has 11 residues. CDR1 is SEHNR, CDR2 FQNEAQ, per germline (reference sequence).

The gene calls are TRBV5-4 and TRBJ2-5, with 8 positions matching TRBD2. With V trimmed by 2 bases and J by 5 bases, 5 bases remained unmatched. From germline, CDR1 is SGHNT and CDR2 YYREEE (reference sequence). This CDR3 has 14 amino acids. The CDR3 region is CASSFGSGMETQYF. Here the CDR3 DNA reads TGTGCCAGCAGCTTCGGTAGCGGGATGGAGACCCAGTACTTC.

As DNA, the CDR3 is TGCGCCAGCAGCCAATTTCGGGAAGAGGGTTACGAGCAGTACTTC. Amino acids: CASSQFREEGYEQYF. This chain joins TRBV4-3 and TRBJ2-7; D possibly corresponds to TRBD2 (5 bases). Trimming removed 2 bases from V and 4 bases from J, with 15 bases in between. Germline V CDR1 and CDR2: LGHNA, YSLEER. The CDR3 sequence is 15 residues long.

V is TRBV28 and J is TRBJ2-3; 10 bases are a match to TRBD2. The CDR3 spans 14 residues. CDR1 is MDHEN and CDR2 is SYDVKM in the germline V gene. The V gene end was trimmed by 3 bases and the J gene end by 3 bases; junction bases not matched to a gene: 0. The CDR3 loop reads CASSLTSGTDTQYF. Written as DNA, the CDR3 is TGTGCCAGCAGTTTGACTAGCGGGACAGATACGCAGTATTTT. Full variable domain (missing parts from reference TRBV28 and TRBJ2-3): DVKVTQSSRYLVKRTGEKVFLECVQDMDHENMFWYRQDPGLGLRLIYFSYDVKMKEKGDIPEGYSVSREKKERFSLILESASTNQTSMYLCASSLTSGTDTQYFGPGTRLTVL.

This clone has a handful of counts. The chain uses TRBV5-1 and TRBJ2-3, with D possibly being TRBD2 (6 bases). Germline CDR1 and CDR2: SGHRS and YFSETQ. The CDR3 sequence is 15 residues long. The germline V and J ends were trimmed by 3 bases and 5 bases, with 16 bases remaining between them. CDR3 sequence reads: CASSSSSAVIDTQYF. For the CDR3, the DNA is TGCGCCAGCAGCTCCTCTAGCGCCGTAATAGATACGCAGTATTTT.

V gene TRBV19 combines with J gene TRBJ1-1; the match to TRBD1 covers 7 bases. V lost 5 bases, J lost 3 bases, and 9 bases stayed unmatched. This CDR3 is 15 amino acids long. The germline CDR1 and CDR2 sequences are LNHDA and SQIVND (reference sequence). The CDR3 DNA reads TGTGCCAGTAGTGCAGGGATCGACAGGGACACTGAAGCTTTCTTT. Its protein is CASSAGIDRDTEAFF.

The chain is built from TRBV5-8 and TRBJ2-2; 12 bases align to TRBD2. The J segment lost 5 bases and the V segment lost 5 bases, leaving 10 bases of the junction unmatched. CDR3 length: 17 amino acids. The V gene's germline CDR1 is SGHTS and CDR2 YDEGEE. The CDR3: CASRPGRLAGVTGELFF. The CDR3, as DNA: TGTGCCAGCAGGCCCGGTCGACTAGCGGGAGTTACCGGGGAGCTGTTTTTT.

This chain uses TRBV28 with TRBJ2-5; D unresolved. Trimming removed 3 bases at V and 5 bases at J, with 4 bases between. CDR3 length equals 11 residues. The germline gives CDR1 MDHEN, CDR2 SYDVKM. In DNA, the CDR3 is TGTGCCAGCAGTTTCGGGGAGACCCAGTACTTC. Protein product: CASSFGETQYF.